This T cell receptor beta chain appears in the sequencing data of a study of shared clonotypes between healthy human individuals. Study-wide context: Those who served as donors were a couple of women and three men between the ages of 18 and 49. Each donor's CD8 memory used one plate, CD8 naive two, each CD4 subset three.

Original processing notes: Filtering differed since immunoSEQ provided only junctions, with no quality scores. Measured with immunoSEQ multiplex PCR; TCRdb has only the in-frame clones, and not every one. V and J calls and clone size are given by that table; D and trimming were obtained from the DNA. The table records fewer than 1.6 million clones, 97% to 99% of them present only once. Note on this clone: The antigen is not known. The same CDR3 arises from other DNA sequences in this sample as well.

General observations from the study: The sharing of 5% to 5.5% of naive CD4 clonotypes was seen across a handful of donors.

The sample comprised naive CD4+ T cells sorted from blood. Subset in this sample: CD45RA+ positively selected. This clonotype was sampled from a man aged 30-40 years in good health.

The CDR3 sequence: CASSPQGNQPQHF. The DNA for the CDR3 is TGCGCCAGCAGCCCACAGGGGAATCAGCCCCAGCATTTT. This chain connects TRBV5-1 to TRBJ1-5; 7 bases align to TRBD1. CDR1 SGHRS and CDR2 YFSETQ come from the germline V gene. V was clipped by 4 bases and J by 4 bases; unmatched bases: 2. The CDR3 loop spans 13 amino acids. Full variable domain (outside the CDR3, taken from reference TRBV5-1 and TRBJ1-5): KAGVTQTPRYLIKTRGQQVTLSCSPISGHRSVSWYQQTPGQGLQFLFEYFSETQRNKGNFPGRFSGRQFSNSRSEMNVSTLELGDSALYLCASSPQGNQPQHFGDGTRLSIL.